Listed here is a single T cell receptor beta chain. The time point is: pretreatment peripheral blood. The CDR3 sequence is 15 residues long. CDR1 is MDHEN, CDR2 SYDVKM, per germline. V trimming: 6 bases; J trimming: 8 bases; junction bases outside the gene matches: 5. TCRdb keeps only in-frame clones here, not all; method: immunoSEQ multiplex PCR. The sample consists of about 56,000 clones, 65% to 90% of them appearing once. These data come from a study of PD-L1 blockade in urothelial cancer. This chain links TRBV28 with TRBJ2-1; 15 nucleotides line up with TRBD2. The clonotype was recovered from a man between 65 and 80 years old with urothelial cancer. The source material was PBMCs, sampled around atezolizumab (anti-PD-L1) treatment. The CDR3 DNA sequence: TGTGCCAGCAGACGGACTAGCGGGAGGGTGGATGAGCAGTTCTTC. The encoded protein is CASRRTSGRVDEQFF.